Presented here are 3 T cell receptor beta chains from one specimen sequenced in a study of blood T cell repertoires in COVID-19. Method: immunoSEQ multiplex PCR; TCRdb's copy keeps in-frame clones and lacks some. Altogether over 600,000 clones are present, approximately 90% being singletons, with the ten largest covering 0.2% to 0.3%. Specimen: peripheral blood. These receptor sequences come from a woman aged 18 to 35 with acute or convalescent COVID-19.

The table lists this clone with a count of one. The rearrangement links TRBV7-3 to TRBJ1-5; no definite D call. Germline V gene sequence: CDR1 SGHTA, CDR2 FQGTGA. V was clipped by 2 bases and J by 3 bases, with 23 bases between them. The CDR3 runs to 19 residues. CDR3 in amino acids: CASSLGPGHPDTPNQPQHF. DNA of the CDR3: TGTGCCAGCAGCTTAGGCCCCGGCCACCCCGACACACCCAATCAGCCCCAGCATTTT. Drawing the rest from reference TRBV7-3 and TRBJ1-5, the complete variable domain is GAGVSQTPSNKVTEKGKYVELRCDPISGHTALYWYRQSLGQGPEFLIYFQGTGAADDSGLPNDRFFAVRPEGSVSTLKIQRTERGDSAVYLCASSLGPGHPDTPNQPQHFGDGTRLSIL.

The V gene is TRBV30, the J gene TRBJ2-7; D perhaps matches TRBD1 (6 bases). With 2 bases removed from V and 2 bases from J, the gap between germline ends came to 16 bases. Germline V gives CDR1 GTSNPN, CDR2 SVGIG (reference sequence). This CDR3 spans 15 amino acids. CDR3 region: CAWSPPWTEPYEQYF. CDR3 nucleotide sequence: TGTGCCTGGAGTCCCCCCTGGACAGAACCCTACGAGCAGTACTTC.

This chain links TRBV7-9 with TRBJ1-2; 7 bases are a match to TRBD1. The V gene's germline CDR1 is SEHNR and CDR2 FQNEAQ (reference sequence). V shed 7 bases, J shed 4 bases, and the junction held 6 bases outside the gene matches. The CDR3 has 13 amino acids. The CDR3 sequence is CASTPQGPYGYTF. DNA for the CDR3: TGTGCCAGCACCCCACAGGGGCCCTATGGCTACACCTTC.